Shown below are 30 T cell receptor beta chains from a single sample sequenced in a study of cytomegalovirus exposure and HLA in healthy donors. The primer mix had 60 Vbeta and 13 Jbeta primers. Libraries were prepared by immunoSEQ multiplex PCR; TCRdb keeps only in-frame clonotypes and omits some of them. Of under 200,000 clones in the sample, more than 65% are singletons; the top ten hold 3.8%. Sample: PBMCs. The receptors here all came from a man in his forties or fifties in good health and CMV-seronegative.

This clone was detected a few times. This rearrangement joins TRBV10-1 to TRBJ1-1, with a weak D call TRBD1 (5 bases). V lost 8 bases to trimming and J lost 0 bases, with 10 bases between them. Germline V gene data show CDR1 as WNHNN and CDR2 as SYGVQD (reference sequence). CDR3 size: 13 residues. CDR3: CASSRQLNTEAFF. DNA for the CDR3: TGCGCCAGCTCTAGACAGTTGAACACTGAAGCTTTCTTT.

The CDR3 DNA reads TGTGCCAGCAGGGACAGGTGGAACGGGGAGCTGTTTTTT. The encoded protein is CASRDRWNGELFF. This sequence joins TRBV6-1 and TRBJ2-2; 7 bases line up with TRBD1. The CDR3 has 13 residues. J was trimmed by 7 bases and V by 6 bases; bases with no gene match: 5. Germline values: CDR1 MNHNS, CDR2 SASEGT.

A single count supports this clone. The J gene is TRBJ2-5, the V gene TRBV7-2, with D unresolved. The J call may be in error: the DNA end matches TRBJ2-7 better. CDR3 length equals 13 residues. The germline V gene encodes CDR1 SGHTA and CDR2 FQGNSA. The DNA of the CDR3 is TGTGCCAGCAGCTCCGAGAGCGCCTACGAGCAGTACTTC. This codes for CASSSESAYEQYF.

The sample holds one count of this clone. The rearrangement links TRBV18 to TRBJ1-2, with TRBD1 matching 9 bases. The germline CDR1 and CDR2 sequences are KGHSH and LQKENI. After removal of 1 base from V and 9 bases from J, the junction contained 9 bases not matched to a gene. This CDR3 spans 15 amino acids. CDR3 sequence reads: CASSPQRDRVGSYTF. The CDR3, as DNA: TGTGCCAGCTCACCACAACGGGACAGGGTCGGTAGCTACACCTTC.

This sequence joins TRBV7-2 and TRBJ2-3; 10 nucleotides line up with TRBD2. This CDR3 has 15 residues. J lost 0 bases, V lost 4 bases, and 1 base had no gene match. The V gene's germline CDR1 is SGHTA and CDR2 FQGNSA. The CDR3 loop reads CASSSSGGSTDTQYF. The CDR3, as DNA: TGTGCCAGCAGCTCTAGCGGGGGTAGCACAGATACGCAGTATTTT.

CDR3 sequence (DNA): TGTGCCAGCACCCTAAATCTCTCACCCCTCCACTTT. Translation: CASTLNLSPLHF. The chain recombines TRBV6-1 with TRBJ1-6; D uncertain. The V and J ends lost 7 bases and 10 bases respectively, with 11 bases between them. The CDR3 contains 12 residues. Germline V gene data show CDR1 as MNHNS and CDR2 as SASEGT.

The V and J genes are TRBV15 and TRBJ2-7, with TRBD1 matching over 11 bases. V lost 5 bases and J lost 5; bases outside the gene matches: 8. CDR1 and CDR2 (germline): LNHNV, YYDKDF (reference sequence). The CDR3 spans 15 residues. The CDR3 spells CATSHRDRGFNEQYF. DNA of the CDR3: TGTGCCACCAGCCACCGGGACAGGGGGTTCAACGAGCAGTACTTC.

The V gene is TRBV27, the J gene TRBJ1-6; TRBD1 might be the D (6 bases). Deletions cut 4 bases from V and 0 bases from J, with 13 bases between. Germline CDR1 MNHEY, CDR2 SMNVEV (reference sequence). The CDR3 consists of 17 residues. CDR3 sequence (DNA): TGTGCCAGCAGTTGGGACACGCGGAGCTCCTATAATTCACCCCTCCACTTT. Its translation: CASSWDTRSSYNSPLHF.

The CDR3 DNA sequence: TGTGCCAGCTCACCAAGTGGGGGCGCTAGTTATGGCTACACCTTC. Its protein product is CASSPSGGASYGYTF. The genes are TRBV18 and TRBJ1-2; D possibly corresponds to TRBD1 (6 bases). The CDR3 covers 15 residues. The V gene lost 2 bases and the J gene lost 5 bases, with 15 bases spanning the gap. Germline V gene data show CDR1 as KGHSH and CDR2 as LQKENI.

The chain joins TRBV5-1 to TRBJ1-1; tentative D call: TRBD1 (5 bases). The V end lost 0 bases, the J end lost 1 base, and 19 bases lay between the germline ends. This CDR3 comprises 18 residues. CDR1 SGHRS and CDR2 YFSETQ come from the germline V gene. Here the CDR3 reads CASSLDGLGAVSNTEAFF. The CDR3 DNA reads TGCGCCAGCAGCTTGGATGGTCTTGGGGCGGTATCGAACACTGAAGCTTTCTTT.

J is TRBJ1-1 and V is TRBV7-2; perhaps TRBD1 as D (6 bases). The germline gives CDR1 SGHTA, CDR2 FQGNSA. Trimming took off 2 bases at V and 1 base at J, with 11 bases between the two ends. This CDR3 has 15 residues. CDR3 bases: TGTGCCAGCAGCTTACTTGGACAGCAGAACACTGAAGCTTTCTTT. Its translation is CASSLLGQQNTEAFF.

J is TRBJ1-6 and V is TRBV13, with 7 bases aligning to TRBD1. The junction had 12 bases not matched to a gene; V was cut back by 5 bases and J by 8 bases. Germline values: CDR1 PRHDT, CDR2 FYEKMQ (reference sequence). The CDR3 totals 16 residues. The CDR3 DNA follows: TGTGCCAGCAGCCCACCCCAACTCAGGGGGTATTCACCCCTCCACTTT. It is translated as CASSPPQLRGYSPLHF.

This clone was seen a single time. V is TRBV7-2 and J is TRBJ1-5; the D is unclear. V was shortened by 5 bases and J by 1 base, with 18 bases between the two germline ends. The CDR3 contains 17 residues. Looked up from germline, CDR1 is SGHTA and CDR2 is FQGNSA. In DNA, the CDR3 is TGTGCCAGCAGCCTCACACCAGGCGGGATAAGCAATCAGCCCCAGCATTTT. Amino acid sequence: CASSLTPGGISNQPQHF. Combining the CDR3 with reference TRBV7-2 and TRBJ1-5 gives the whole variable domain GAGVSQSPSNKVTEKGKDVELRCDPISGHTALYWYRQSLGQGLEFLIYFQGNSAPDKSGLPSDRFSAERTGGSVSTLTIQRTQQEDSAVYLCASSLTPGGISNQPQHFGDGTRLSIL.

In the case of this clone: Other DNA sequences within the sample encode an identical CDR3. The chain couples TRBV18 to TRBJ2-1; TRBD2 is a possible D gene (6 bases). Germline V gene lookup returns CDR1 KGHSH and CDR2 LQKENI. This CDR3 comprises 13 residues. The V end lost 3 bases, the J end lost 4 bases, and 7 bases lay between the germline ends. The CDR3: CASSPGLYNEQFF. The CDR3 DNA follows: TGTGCCAGCTCACCGGGACTTTACAATGAGCAGTTCTTC.

V gene TRBV4-1 combines with J gene TRBJ2-7, with 7 positions matching TRBD1. Germline V lookup: CDR1 MGHRA, CDR2 YSYEKL. CDR3 length: 14 amino acids. The trim removed 4 bases at V and 2 bases at J, leaving 5 bases unmatched. This chain's CDR3 is CASSLGDRTYEQYF. Written as DNA, the CDR3 is TGCGCCAGCAGCCTCGGGGACAGAACCTACGAGCAGTACTTC.

The chain links TRBV28 to TRBJ1-2; a weak D match, TRBD1 (5 bases). CDR3 length equals 13 residues. CDR1 is MDHEN, CDR2 SYDVKM, per germline. V was trimmed by 6 bases and J by 0 bases, leaving 8 bases between them. The CDR3 DNA is TGTGCCAGCAGAACAGGTCCTAACTATGGCTACACCTTC. As protein: CASRTGPNYGYTF.

Worth noting for this clone: Because the CDR3's place on the DNA is in doubt, the DNA is left out and the CDR3 is given as listed by TCRdb. The chain combines TRBV4-2 with TRBJ2-1; the table's D call TRBD1 went unverified against the DNA. The CDR3 is 14 amino acids long, termini counted. Per the germline V gene, CDR1 is LGHNA and CDR2 is YNFKEQ. CDR3 sequence: CASSQDWAQGALVF.

The J gene is TRBJ1-2, the V gene TRBV10-3, with 9 bases fitting TRBD1. The V gene end was trimmed by 10 bases and the J gene end by 8 bases; junction bases not matched to a gene: 5. Germline V gene sequence: CDR1 ENHRY, CDR2 SYGVKD. This CDR3 is built from 11 residues. CDR3 region: CASGTGNGYTF. For the CDR3, the DNA is TGTGCCAGCGGGACAGGGAACGGCTACACCTTC.

The chain combines TRBV16 with TRBJ2-7; D remains ambiguous. From germline, CDR1 is KGHSY and CDR2 FQNENV. The ends were cut back, 6 bases at V and 1 base at J, with 10 bases in the middle. The CDR3 consists of 13 residues. This CDR3 reads CASSPWPSYEQYF. DNA for the CDR3: TGTGCCAGCAGTCCTTGGCCTTCCTACGAGCAGTACTTC.

The chain uses TRBV19 and TRBJ1-1; D remains unclear. V lost 7 bases and J lost 1, with 10 bases in between. This CDR3 has 13 residues. From germline, CDR1 is LNHDA and CDR2 SQIVND (reference sequence). The CDR3 sequence is CASNRETNTEAFF. The CDR3 region has the DNA TGTGCCAGTAACAGAGAAACGAACACTGAAGCTTTCTTT.

This clone occurred once. The chain links TRBV25-1 to TRBJ1-1, with D perhaps matching TRBD1 (5 bases). Germline V gene data show CDR1 as MGHDK and CDR2 as SYGVNS. Trimming cost V 1 base and J 6 bases, with 12 bases left between them. This CDR3 has 14 residues. CDR3 sequence (DNA): TGTGCCAGCAGTGAATTAACAGGTCTACCTGAAGCTTTCTTT. Encoded protein: CASSELTGLPEAFF.

V usage is TRBV5-1 and J usage is TRBJ2-7; 10 bases agree with TRBD2. Trimming cost V 1 base and J 2 bases; bases outside gene matches: 9. Germline CDR1 is SGHRS and CDR2 is YFSETQ. There are 17 residues in the CDR3. The CDR3 is CASSLIAGGLVAYEQYF. The CDR3 nucleotides are TGCGCCAGCAGCTTGATAGCGGGGGGCCTCGTCGCCTACGAGCAGTACTTC.

The chain uses TRBV5-4 and TRBJ1-3, with 7 positions matching TRBD1. V lost 4 bases to trimming and J lost 0 bases; unmatched junction nucleotides: 7. The CDR3 contains 16 residues. Germline CDR1 is SGHNT and CDR2 is YYREEE (reference sequence). Here the CDR3 reads CASSGPGTASGNTIYF. The CDR3 DNA follows: TGTGCCAGCAGCGGTCCCGGGACAGCCTCTGGAAACACCATATATTTT.

This clone came up once. The chain is built from TRBV19 and TRBJ1-5; 7 positions agree with TRBD1. Germline V gives CDR1 LNHDA, CDR2 SQIVND (reference sequence). The CDR3 extends over 17 amino acids. The V gene end was trimmed by 2 bases and the J gene end by 7 bases; junction bases not matched to a gene: 14. CDR3 in DNA: TGTGCCAGTAGTATAACTGCAGGGGGGCTAGTAAAACAGCCCCAGCATTTT. Protein product: CASSITAGGLVKQPQHF.

This chain connects TRBV29-1 to TRBJ1-2; 10 nucleotides align to TRBD1. V trimming: 6 bases; J trimming: 5 bases; junction bases outside the gene matches: 6. Per the germline V gene, CDR1 is SQVTM and CDR2 is ANQGSEA. This CDR3 has 13 amino acids. The CDR3 region is CSVGRDRGYGYTF. DNA of the CDR3: TGCAGCGTCGGCAGGGACAGGGGATATGGCTACACCTTC.

The chain carries TRBV5-1 and TRBJ1-3, with unresolved D. The germline V and J ends were trimmed by 5 bases and 0 bases, with 6 bases remaining between them. Germline V CDR1 and CDR2: SGHRS, YFSETQ. The CDR3 sequence is 13 residues long. CDR3 in amino acids: CASRSSSGNTIYF. CDR3 nucleotide sequence: TGCGCCAGCAGATCGAGCTCTGGAAACACCATATATTTT.

In its sample, this clone was seen a few times. The chain links TRBV2 to TRBJ2-5, with D perhaps TRBD2 (5 bases). The CDR3 loop spans 13 amino acids. Germline V gene data show CDR1 as SNHLY and CDR2 as FYNNEI. The V gene lost 6 bases and the J gene lost 3 bases, with 11 bases spanning the gap. CDR3 protein: CASSPGNEETQYF. CDR3 bases: TGTGCCAGCAGCCCGGGGAACGAAGAGACCCAGTACTTC.

This chain uses TRBV7-3 with TRBJ2-7; 9 nucleotides line up with TRBD1. V gave up 3 bases and J gave up 4 bases; unmatched junction bases: 7. The CDR3 consists of 15 residues. Germline V lookup: CDR1 SGHTA, CDR2 FQGTGA. The CDR3 bases are TGTGCCAGCAGCTTGGAACAGGGGGCGCGGTACGAGCAGTACTTC. It translates to CASSLEQGARYEQYF.

This chain links TRBV5-1 with TRBJ2-1; 7 bases match TRBD1. CDR3 length equals 16 residues. V lost 0 bases, J lost 6 bases, and 9 bases stayed unmatched. Germline V gene data show CDR1 as SGHRS and CDR2 as YFSETQ. CDR3 residues: CASSLARTGGVNEQFF. CDR3 bases: TGCGCCAGCAGCTTGGCTAGGACAGGAGGTGTCAATGAGCAGTTCTTC.

This chain uses TRBV7-2 with TRBJ1-6; 7 bases map to TRBD1. The CDR3 is made up of 15 amino acids. V shed 2 bases and J 7 bases; nucleotides not matched to a gene: 5. The germline V gene encodes CDR1 SGHTA and CDR2 FQGNSA. The CDR3 region is CASSLSGTENSPLHF. CDR3 bases: TGTGCCAGCAGCTTATCCGGGACAGAGAATTCACCCCTCCACTTT.